A single sample gave rise to the 25 T cell receptor beta chains below, sequenced in a study of shared clonotypes between healthy human individuals. Some clones are missing from TCRdb's copy, which holds only in-frame ones; the method was immunoSEQ multiplex PCR. Among about 1 million clones listed, 70% to 80% were seen once. Sequencing was performed on memory CD4+ T cells sorted from blood. Specified subset: CD45RA-negative fraction. The receptors here all came from a young man in good health.

This chain uses TRBV15 with TRBJ2-2; TRBD1 agrees at 7 bases. V lost 3 bases, J lost 4 bases, and 11 bases stayed unmatched. The length of the CDR3 is 17 residues. Looked up from germline, CDR1 is LNHNV and CDR2 is YYDKDF (reference sequence). CDR3 in amino acids: CATSSPGQEVITGELFF. The CDR3 bases are TGTGCCACCAGCAGCCCCGGACAGGAAGTGATCACCGGGGAGCTGTTTTTT.

This chain uses TRBV10-3 with TRBJ2-3, with 11 bases lining up with TRBD2. The V gene end was trimmed by 6 bases and the J gene end by 2 bases; junction bases not matched to a gene: 10. This CDR3 is 17 amino acids long. CDR1 is ENHRY, CDR2 SYGVKD, per germline. In DNA, the CDR3 is TGTGCCATCAGGGGGACTAGCGGATCGGGATACACAGATACGCAGTATTTT. Translated: CAIRGTSGSGYTDTQYF.

V and J are TRBV6-1 and TRBJ1-1, with a possible D match to TRBD1 (6 bases). From germline, CDR1 is MNHNS and CDR2 SASEGT. The CDR3 spans 13 residues. Trimming took off 5 bases at V and 8 bases at J, with 15 bases between the two ends. The CDR3 nucleotides read TGTGCCAGCAGTACCACAGGGAGGGGGGAAGCTTTCTTT. It codes for CASSTTGRGEAFF.

This clone occurred a few times. This chain links TRBV28 with TRBJ1-2, with D possibly being TRBD1 (5 bases). The CDR3 totals 13 residues. Germline CDR1 and CDR2: MDHEN and SYDVKM. V was cut by 2 bases and J by 2 bases, with 6 bases left in between. Here the CDR3 DNA reads TGTGCCAGCAGTTTACGGACAAACTATGGCTACACCTTC. The encoded protein is CASSLRTNYGYTF.

The genes are TRBV9 and TRBJ2-2; a possible D gene is TRBD2 (6 bases). This CDR3 region has 15 residues. V was cut by 4 bases and J by 2 bases, with 12 bases left in between. Germline V gene sequence: CDR1 SGDLS, CDR2 YYNGEE. The CDR3 is CASSRLADNTGELFF. Here the CDR3 DNA reads TGTGCCAGCAGCCGATTAGCGGACAACACCGGGGAGCTGTTTTTT.

The chain links TRBV5-1 to TRBJ2-3, with a possible D match to TRBD2 (7 bases). Germline lookup yields CDR1 SGHRS and CDR2 YFSETQ. V shed 7 bases and J shed 1 base, with 13 bases lying between them. This CDR3 has 14 amino acids. The CDR3, as DNA: TGCGCCAGCGGCGGGGGCGAGGGCACAGATACGCAGTATTTT. Its translation: CASGGGEGTDTQYF.

J is TRBJ2-3 and V is TRBV11-1; D is unresolved. V lost 1 base and J 2 bases, leaving 10 bases between the germline ends. From germline, CDR1 is SGHAT and CDR2 FQDESV (reference sequence). CDR3 length: 15 residues. CDR3 in amino acids: CASSLDLAFTDTQYF. CDR3 bases: TGTGCCAGCAGCTTAGACCTCGCCTTCACAGATACGCAGTATTTT.

The CDR3 nucleotides are TGTGCCAGCAGCTTAGATTGGACTAGCGATGAGCAGTTCTTC. Translation: CASSLDWTSDEQFF. V and J are TRBV11-2 and TRBJ2-1; 9 bases line up with TRBD2. Per germline, CDR1 SGHAT and CDR2 FQNNGV. V lost 0 bases and J lost 8; bases outside the gene matches: 2. The CDR3 totals 14 residues.

This chain links TRBV7-2 with TRBJ2-7; 13 bases are a match to TRBD2. Germline V gene sequence: CDR1 SGHTA, CDR2 FQGNSA. The ends lost 5 bases at V and 6 bases at J; junction bases unmatched: 7. The CDR3 runs 15 residues. This CDR3 reads CASSARTSGRVEQYF. CDR3 nucleotide sequence: TGTGCCAGCAGCGCGCGGACTAGCGGGAGAGTCGAGCAGTACTTC.

Of note for this clone: The sample contains more than one DNA sequence encoding this CDR3. V usage is TRBV5-1 and J usage is TRBJ1-1, with no clear D. V was cut by 1 base and J by 5 bases, with 6 bases left in between. Germline V gene lookup returns CDR1 SGHRS and CDR2 YFSETQ. The CDR3 sequence is 12 residues long. CDR3 loop: CASSLRGTEAFF. In DNA, the CDR3 is TGCGCCAGCAGCTTGCGGGGTACTGAAGCTTTCTTT.

This rearrangement joins TRBV28 to TRBJ1-2; tentatively, D is TRBD1 (6 bases). The ends were cut back, 3 bases at V and 4 bases at J, with 15 bases in the middle. The CDR3 totals 15 residues. Germline V gene lookup returns CDR1 MDHEN and CDR2 SYDVKM. The DNA of the CDR3 is TGTGCCAGCAGTTTGGGGGGGCGCGGAGGCTATGGCTACACCTTC. Its translation is CASSLGGRGGYGYTF.

The chain couples TRBV6-1 to TRBJ2-3; 9 bases line up with TRBD1. V dropped 6 bases and J dropped 0; count of bases not matched to a gene: 4. Germline-derived CDR1 and CDR2 are MNHNS and SASEGT. The CDR3 is 15 residues long. CDR3 nucleotide sequence: TGTGCCAGCAGGGGGACAGGGTTTAGCACAGATACGCAGTATTTT. It specifies CASRGTGFSTDTQYF.

A note on this clone: A far larger clone lies a single base away; this is likely a read error. This specimen includes other DNA sequences encoding the same CDR3. This chain links TRBV5-1 with TRBJ2-3; 11 nucleotides align to TRBD2. Trimming removed 4 bases from V and 1 base from J; junction bases left unmatched: 2. The CDR3 sequence is 15 residues long. The V gene's germline CDR1 is SGHRS and CDR2 YFSETQ. The CDR3 loop reads CASSPGLAGTDTQYF. The DNA of the CDR3 is TGCGCCAGCAGCCCGGGACTAGCGGGCACAGATACGCAGTATTTT.

This clone has only one observation. The chain joins TRBV5-6 to TRBJ2-1, with 11 bases aligning to TRBD2. Trimming took 0 bases from V and 7 from J; bases not matched to a gene: 6. The CDR3 contains 16 residues. CDR1 and CDR2 from the germline V gene are SGHDT and YYEEEE. The CDR3 DNA reads TGTGCCAGCAGCTTGGTCCTTACTAGCGGGAGTAATGAGCAGTTCTTC. Protein product: CASSLVLTSGSNEQFF.

The V gene is TRBV10-3, the J gene TRBJ2-7; D might be TRBD1 or TRBD2, each matching 5 bases. V lost 10 bases, J lost 5 bases, and 24 bases lay in between. From germline, CDR1 is ENHRY and CDR2 SYGVKD. This CDR3 contains 15 residues. The CDR3 sequence: CATYARGSDQHEQYF. Written as DNA, the CDR3 is TGTGCCACGTATGCACGGGGCTCAGACCAGCACGAGCAGTACTTC.

V usage is TRBV5-6 and J usage is TRBJ2-5; weak D call: TRBD2 (5 bases). Between the trimmed V and J ends, which lost 6 bases and 1 base, there was a span of 22 bases. The CDR3 has 17 amino acids. Germline values: CDR1 SGHDT, CDR2 YYEEEE. The CDR3 DNA is TGTGCCAGCACTTTGCAGGTGGGGAGCGGCACCCAAGAGACCCAGTACTTC. Translated: CASTLQVGSGTQETQYF.

This chain uses TRBV7-9 with TRBJ1-2; 9 bases are shared with TRBD1. The CDR3 is 13 residues long. Per germline, CDR1 SEHNR and CDR2 FQNEAQ (reference sequence). V trimming: 10 bases; J trimming: 6 bases; junction bases outside the gene matches: 9. DNA for the CDR3: TGTGCCATCCATCGCCGGGACAGGGATGGCTACACCTTC. It translates to CAIHRRDRDGYTF. The entire variable domain, with the rest obtained from reference TRBV7-9 and TRBJ1-2, is as follows: DTGVSQNPRHKITKRGQNVTFRCDPISEHNRLYWYRQTLGQGPEFLTYFQNEAQLEKSRLLSDRFSAERPKGSFSTLEIQRTEQGDSAMYLCAIHRRDRDGYTFGSGTRLTVV.

The gene calls are TRBV7-9 and TRBJ2-7, with D perhaps given as TRBD1 or TRBD2 (5 bases each). The CDR3 totals 12 residues. The V gene lost 5 bases and the J gene lost 9 bases, with 14 bases spanning the gap. Germline CDR1 SEHNR, CDR2 FQNEAQ (reference sequence). The DNA of the CDR3 is TGTGCCAGCAGCCGGGACCACCCAGGGCAGTACTTC. Protein: CASSRDHPGQYF.

To note about this clone: The sample contains more than one DNA sequence encoding this CDR3. The J gene is TRBJ2-1, the V gene TRBV18; weak D call: TRBD1 (5 bases). The CDR3 is 14 residues long. Germline V gives CDR1 KGHSH, CDR2 LQKENI. V dropped 0 bases and J dropped 4 bases, with 7 bases sitting between them. The CDR3 DNA sequence: TGTGCCAGCTCACCACCTACAGGTTACAATGAGCAGTTCTTC. Residues: CASSPPTGYNEQFF.

V gene TRBV5-6 combines with J gene TRBJ2-7; TRBD2 agrees at 15 bases. V shed 8 bases and J 4 bases; nucleotides not matched to a gene: 1. Germline V gene sequence: CDR1 SGHDT, CDR2 YYEEEE. This CDR3 has 13 residues. The CDR3 loop is CASGLAGGYEQYF. DNA of the CDR3: TGTGCCAGTGGACTAGCGGGAGGGTACGAGCAGTACTTC.

The V gene is TRBV28, the J gene TRBJ2-2, with 9 bases matching TRBD1. V was clipped by 1 base and J by 6 bases; unmatched bases: 6. The CDR3 runs to 16 residues. Germline V CDR1 and CDR2: MDHEN, SYDVKM. The CDR3 loop is CASSLFRDRASGELFF. The CDR3 DNA sequence: TGTGCCAGCAGTTTATTCCGGGACAGGGCGTCCGGGGAGCTGTTTTTT.

V is TRBV7-2 and J is TRBJ1-2; the match to TRBD1 covers 11 bases. Germline CDR1 and CDR2: SGHTA and FQGNSA. The CDR3 consists of 13 residues. V lost 4 bases and J lost 8; bases outside the gene matches: 3. This chain's CDR3 is CASSWGQGGGYTF. In nucleotides, the CDR3 is TGTGCCAGCAGCTGGGGACAGGGGGGCGGCTACACCTTC.

This chain joins TRBV27 and TRBJ2-7; no reliable D call. V was pared by 6 bases and J by 3 bases, with 6 bases between. CDR1 and CDR2 from the germline V gene are MNHEY and SMNVEV (reference sequence). The CDR3 is 11 amino acids. The CDR3 protein is CASRPFYEQYF. CDR3 in DNA: TGTGCCAGCAGACCTTTCTACGAGCAGTACTTC.

The chain has TRBV29-1 and TRBJ1-1; 9 bases agree with TRBD1. Germline values: CDR1 SQVTM, CDR2 ANQGSEA. After removal of 3 bases from V and 6 bases from J, the junction contained 5 bases not matched to a gene. The CDR3 is 13 residues long. The CDR3 coding sequence is TGCAGCGTTGAGGGACAGGGTTTTTCTGAAGCTTTCTTT. This codes for CSVEGQGFSEAFF.

This clone has only one observation. V and J are TRBV28 and TRBJ2-7; no clear D gene. CDR3 length: 12 residues. Trimming removed 5 bases from V and 4 bases from J, with 9 bases in between. Germline CDR1 reads MDHEN; CDR2 reads SYDVKM. CDR3 amino acids: CASSQVRYEQYF. CDR3 coding DNA: TGTGCCAGCAGTCAGGTCCGGTACGAGCAGTACTTC. Combining the CDR3 with reference TRBV28 and TRBJ2-7 gives the whole variable domain DVKVTQSSRYLVKRTGEKVFLECVQDMDHENMFWYRQDPGLGLRLIYFSYDVKMKEKGDIPEGYSVSREKKERFSLILESASTNQTSMYLCASSQVRYEQYFGPGTRLTVT.